This TCR beta chain was captured by sequencing in a study of OX40 agonist ivuxolimab in advanced cancers. Across the whole study: Patients were treated with ivuxolimab, an agonistic anti-OX40 (CD134) antibody.

The CDR3 length is 14 residues. V lost 0 bases and J lost 13; bases outside the gene matches: 12. Germline CDR1 GTSNPN, CDR2 SVGIG (reference sequence). A word on this clone: Its target is not known.

Study outcomes and limitations: Nonresponders, in some cases, also had low normalized T-cell clonal expansion. The average count of expanded clones was higher among CD8+ T cells than among CD4+.

Sequenced by immunoSEQ multiplex PCR; TCRdb stores in-frame clones only, minus some. The data show about 55,000 clones, 88% seen once. The TCR originated in an adult with an advanced solid tumor such as melanoma, head and neck, liver or kidney cancer. The specimen comprised CD4+ or CD8+ T cells sorted from blood, sampled in a trial of the OX40 agonist ivuxolimab. V is TRBV30 and J is TRBJ1-1, with 9 positions matching TRBD1. The CDR3, as DNA: TGTGCCTGGAGTGTAAAACAGGGGGCGCCTTTCGGTTTCTTT. This encodes CAWSVKQGAPFGFF.